A selection of T cell receptor beta chains follows, all from one sample in a study of blood T cell repertoires in COVID-19. Sequencing was performed with immunoSEQ multiplex PCR; in TCRdb, only in-frame clones are kept and a portion is missing. This sample has 110,000 to 150,000 clones, with about 89% found just once. The sequenced material came from PBMCs or T cells enriched from blood (not recorded which). These receptors originate from a man in his 60s who had recovered from COVID-19. Both conserved end residues are part of each CDR3. A D gene is named only where the DNA matches it firmly. Rows may omit the clone size; those that give it use once, few, many or a size class.

j_call d_call clone_size v_call cdr3_nt cdr3_aa
TRBJ2-4 - - TRBV4-1 TGCGCCAGCAGCCAAAGACGGGACATAGCCAAAAACATTCAGTACTTC CASSQRRDIAKNIQYF
TRBJ1-2 TRBD1 few TRBV6-5 TGTGCCAGCAGACGTGGACAGGTTAACTATGGCTACACCTTC CASRRGQVNYGYTF
TRBJ2-1 - - TRBV3-1/TRBV3-2 TGTGCCAGCAGCCAAGTTCGAGCGAATGAGCAGTTCTTC CASSQVRANEQFF
TRBJ2-7 TRBD1 once TRBV28 TGTGCCAGCAGTCGGGACAGGGTTGAAGCGCAGTACTTC CASSRDRVEAQYF
TRBJ2-1 - - TRBV3-1/TRBV3-2 TGTGCCAGCCAGGAGCGGGCGCATTTCAATGAGCAGTTCTTC CASQERAHFNEQFF
TRBJ2-5 - - TRBV6-5 TGTGCCAGCAGTCACCAGGGGAAGACCCAGTACTTC CASSHQGKTQYF
TRBJ1-2 - - TRBV6-5 TGTGCCAGCACACTGTCAGGGGTCTATGGCTACACCTTC CASTLSGVYGYTF
TRBJ2-1 TRBD1 - TRBV10-1 TGCGCCAGCAGTGAAGGTAGGGGGCTAAGCTCCTACAATGAGCAGTTCTTC CASSEGRGLSSYNEQFF
TRBJ1-1 - - TRBV18 TGTGCCAGCTCACCAATACCGAAGACAGTTAAGAACACTGAAGCTTTCTTT CASSPIPKTVKNTEAFF
TRBJ2-1 TRBD2 few TRBV2 TGTGCCAGCAGGCCCCTAGCGGGGTGGCATGAGCAGTTCTTC CASRPLAGWHEQFF
TRBJ2-4 - - TRBV24-1 TGTGCCACCAGTGATGCGAGCCCAAGAGGCAACATTCAGTACTTC CATSDASPRGNIQYF
TRBJ1-6 TRBD1 once TRBV19 TGTGCCAGTAGGGGGACAGGGCGAAATTCACCCCTCCACTTT CASRGTGRNSPLHF
TRBJ1-5 TRBD1 - TRBV10-3 TGTGCCATCAGTGAGTCGACAGGGGATCAGCCCCAGCATTTT CAISESTGDQPQHF
TRBJ1-2 - - TRBV3-1/TRBV3-2 TGTGCCAGCAGCCAAGATCTTGCCAGGGTTAGTGGCTACACCTTC CASSQDLARVSGYTF
TRBJ1-5 - - TRBV24-1 TGTGCCACCAGTGTCAAGGGTGCGGGGCCCCAGCATTTT CATSVKGAGPQHF
TRBJ2-2 TRBD1 - TRBV2 TGTGCCAGCAGTAGACAGGGAAGTGGCGGGGAGCTGTTTTTT CASSRQGSGGELFF
TRBJ2-1 - - TRBV5-1 TGCGCCAGCAGCTTGCGGACAGCCAATGAGCAGTTCTTC CASSLRTANEQFF
TRBJ2-5 - once TRBV6-5 TGTGCCAGCATTTCGAGTCAAGAGACCCAGTACTTC CASISSQETQYF
TRBJ2-7 - few TRBV28 TGTGCCAGCAGTTTGCCCAGGGGAAACTCCTACGAGCAGTACTTC CASSLPRGNSYEQYF
TRBJ1-2 - once TRBV19 TGTGCCAGTACCCCACAGGCCAAGTTTAACTATGGCTACACCTTC CASTPQAKFNYGYTF
TRBJ2-7 TRBD2 - TRBV18 TGTGCCAGCTCACCATTAGCGGGAGGCGAGCAGTACTTC CASSPLAGGEQYF
TRBJ2-5 - few TRBV11-2 TGTGCCAGCAGCCCGGGGCAGGGGTATGGGACCCAGTACTTC CASSPGQGYGTQYF
TRBJ1-2 TRBD1 - TRBV2 TGTGCCAGCAGTTCGGGACAGGGGGCCGGTGGCTACACCTTC CASSSGQGAGGYTF
TRBJ1-3 TRBD1 - TRBV5-1 TGCGCCAGCCGACGCACAGGGGACTCCGGAAACACCATATATTTT CASRRTGDSGNTIYF
TRBJ2-1 TRBD2 once TRBV15 TGTGCCACCAGCAGGGAGCGGGAGAGCTCCTACAATGAGCAGTTCTTC CATSRERESSYNEQFF
TRBJ2-7 TRBD1 medium-sized TRBV2 TGTGCCAGCACCCGGAGGGGCCCCCAGGGGGCATGGGACGAGCAGTACTTC CASTRRGPQGAWDEQYF
TRBJ1-5 TRBD1 - TRBV19 TGTGCCAGTAGCTACGGGACAGGGGAGAATCAGCCCCAGCATTTT CASSYGTGENQPQHF
TRBJ1-2 - - TRBV10-1 TGCGCCAGCCCAAAATTCCCCGGGGAGGTTGGCTACACCTTC CASPKFPGEVGYTF
TRBJ1-1 TRBD1 - TRBV5-1 TGCGCCAGCGGACAGGGTGGCACTGAAGCTTTCTTT CASGQGGTEAFF
TRBJ2-5 - - TRBV3-1/TRBV3-2 TGTGCCAGCAGCCAGTCCCGGGGGACGGGCGAGACCCAGTACTTC CASSQSRGTGETQYF
TRBJ2-7 - - TRBV6-5 TGTGCCAGCAGCCGGGACTCTAGGGGAGACGAGCAGTACTTC CASSRDSRGDEQYF